This T cell receptor (beta chain) is drawn from a study of blood T cell repertoires in COVID-19. Overall study: Both acute and convalescent COVID-19 samples were obtained from the United States, Italy and Spain. From T cells, B-cell-depleted T cells, or PBMCs came the material, which was cDNA or gDNA.

In the original analysis: Estimates of nucleated cell counts were drawn from the amplification of reference gene primers. The protocol was immunoSEQ multiplex PCR, while the TCRdb copy is restricted to in-frame clones and leaves out a portion. V and J calls plus clone size are reproduced from that table; the DNA served to infer D and trimming. This sample has more than 80,000 clones, with approximately 80% found just once. From germline, CDR1 is LNHNV and CDR2 YYDKDF (reference sequence). V lost 5 bases and J 5 bases, leaving 18 bases between the germline ends. CDR3 length: 15 amino acids. The chain links TRBV15 to TRBJ1-2; D might be TRBD1 (6 bases). The sample taken for sequencing was peripheral blood. This receptor was obtained from a woman aged 80 or older with active or convalescent COVID-19. The CDR3 here is CATSPNGRGVYGYTF. CDR3 coding DNA: TGTGCCACCAGCCCTAACGGGAGGGGGGTTTATGGCTACACCTTC.